A single sample gave rise to the 10 T cell receptor beta chains below, sequenced in a study of cytomegalovirus exposure and HLA in healthy donors. PCR employed 60 Vbeta and 13 Jbeta primers. Some clones are missing from TCRdb's copy, which holds only in-frame ones; the method was immunoSEQ multiplex PCR. The repertoire includes under 200,000 clones, 84% of them detected once, and under 1.1% sits in the top ten. The material sequenced was PBMCs. These receptor sequences come from a man aged 25-45 years in good health and CMV-seronegative.

The chain links TRBV5-1 to TRBJ2-5; the match to TRBD1 covers 9 bases. Gene TRBJ2-7 matches the end of the DNA better, so the J call may be wrong. The CDR3 is made up of 13 amino acids. Germline CDR1 and CDR2: SGHRS and YFSETQ. CDR3 loop: CASSPGTGFEQYF. CDR3 in DNA: TGCGCCAGCAGCCCCGGGACAGGGTTCGAGCAGTACTTC.

The chain joins TRBV27 to TRBJ2-3; no reliable D call. V was cut by 3 bases and J by 2 bases, with 12 bases left in between. CDR3 length: 15 amino acids. Germline V lookup: CDR1 MNHEY, CDR2 SMNVEV (reference sequence). The CDR3 DNA is TGTGCCAGCAGTTTCACCCTAAACCCCACAGATACGCAGTATTTT. Translated: CASSFTLNPTDTQYF.

This clone was picked up one time. The V and J genes are TRBV21-1 and TRBJ2-7; the table's D call of TRBD1 was not tested on the DNA. TRBV21-1 is a recognized pseudogene. The length of the CDR3 is 15 residues. The CDR3: CASSIRRDRAYEQYF. CDR3 nucleotide sequence: TGTGCCAGCAGCATTCGCCGGGACAGGGCGTACGAGCAGTACTTC.

In this sample, this clone turned up a few times. This rearrangement joins TRBV6-1 to TRBJ2-4; maybe TRBD2 (6 bases). The CDR3 loop spans 16 amino acids. The V gene lost 2 bases and the J gene lost 2 bases, with 13 bases spanning the gap. Germline assignment: CDR1 MNHNS and CDR2 SASEGT. CDR3 nucleotide sequence: TGTGCCAGCAGTGAAACTGGAGGGATTCCCAAAAACATTCAGTACTTC. This gives the protein CASSETGGIPKNIQYF.

V and J are TRBV4-3 and TRBJ2-1; 7 bases are shared with TRBD2. Trimming removed 3 bases from V and 5 bases from J; junction bases left unmatched: 7. The germline V gene has CDR1 LGHNA and CDR2 YSLEER. There are 15 residues in the CDR3. The CDR3 DNA reads TGCGCCAGCAGCCAGAGCGGGACTTTCAACAATGAGCAGTTCTTC. Its protein product is CASSQSGTFNNEQFF.

This clone appeared once. The gene calls are TRBV7-2 and TRBJ2-1; 15 positions agree with TRBD2. V shed 4 bases and J 3 bases; nucleotides not matched to a gene: 7. The CDR3 length is 18 residues. Germline lookup yields CDR1 SGHTA and CDR2 FQGNSA. The CDR3: CASSSGTSGRMNYNEQFF. CDR3 coding DNA: TGTGCCAGCAGCTCAGGGACTAGCGGGAGGATGAACTACAATGAGCAGTTCTTC. The entire variable domain, with the rest obtained from reference TRBV7-2 and TRBJ2-1, is as follows: GAGVSQSPSNKVTEKGKDVELRCDPISGHTALYWYRQSLGQGLEFLIYFQGNSAPDKSGLPSDRFSAERTGGSVSTLTIQRTQQEDSAVYLCASSSGTSGRMNYNEQFFGPGTRLTVL.

The chain is built from TRBV7-3 and TRBJ1-1; D is uncertain. Germline CDR1 is SGHTA and CDR2 is FQGTGA. The CDR3 has 13 residues. Trimming left V 2 bases short and J 3 bases short, with 7 bases between. In nucleotides, the CDR3 is TGTGCCAGCAGCTTAGTAACTTACACTGAAGCTTTCTTT. It specifies CASSLVTYTEAFF.

This clone has a handful of counts. The gene calls are TRBV7-9 and TRBJ2-1; 8 bases match TRBD2. This CDR3 spans 13 amino acids. Germline V gene lookup returns CDR1 SEHNR and CDR2 FQNEAQ (reference sequence). Losses at the gene ends were 10 bases for V and 6 bases for J; bases not matched to a gene: 8. CDR3 amino acids: CATQAGEANEQFF. The CDR3 DNA sequence: TGTGCCACACAAGCGGGAGAAGCCAATGAGCAGTTCTTC.

The genes are TRBV29-1 and TRBJ2-3; 11 bases match TRBD2. Germline V gene sequence: CDR1 SQVTM, CDR2 ANQGSEA. The CDR3 has 11 amino acids. V gave up 6 bases and J gave up 8 bases; unmatched junction bases: 1. CDR3 amino acids: CSVGTSGTQYF. The CDR3 DNA follows: TGCAGCGTCGGGACTAGCGGTACGCAGTATTTT.

The CDR3 DNA follows: TGTGCCAGTATCGAGGGGGCAGGCACCGGGGAGCTGTTTTTT. This codes for CASIEGAGTGELFF. V usage is TRBV19 and J usage is TRBJ2-2; 7 bases match TRBD1. With 7 bases clipped from V and 4 bases from J, the junction kept 6 bases outside the gene matches. Per the germline V gene, CDR1 is LNHDA and CDR2 is SQIVND (reference sequence). The CDR3 length is 14 residues.